A selection of T cell receptor beta chains follows, all from one sample in a study of T cell responses to AZD1222 COVID-19 vaccine. This table comes from immunoSEQ multiplex PCR, and its TCRdb copy is limited to in-frame clones, with some not included. The sample lists some 110,000 clones; approximately 87% were seen once. The sequencing used peripheral blood, collected on day 0 of AZD1222 vaccination. These TCRs come from an adult in good health. The CDR3 runs from the conserved cysteine through the conserved F or W.

v_call	cdr3_length	j_call	cdr3_aa
TRBV9	16	TRBJ2-1	CASSVDGRNRYNEQFF
TRBV5-1	14	TRBJ1-2	CASSGLTGDYGYTF
TRBV19	16	TRBJ2-1	CASSIGTGRATNEQFF
TRBV5-1	16	TRBJ1-2	CASSLGLGESNYGYTF
TRBV29-1	12	TRBJ2-2	CSVPSLAGELFF
TRBV28	12	TRBJ2-1	CASSTPTSQLFF
TRBV19	11	TRBJ2-7	CASSGAYEQYF
TRBV6-6	14	TRBJ1-6	CASISTGERSPLHF
TRBV11-1	15	TRBJ1-6	CASSLHSSYNSPLHF
TRBV28	16	TRBJ2-1	CASSLLTSGSYNEQFF
TRBV10-3	14	TRBJ1-6	CAISGTGLNSPLHF
TRBV7-9	14	TRBJ2-7	CASSFSGRAYEQYF
TRBV19	14	TRBJ1-1	CASSIDRRNTEAFF
TRBV7-2	13	TRBJ1-2	CASSSWTGTGYTF
TRBV19	16	TRBJ2-1	CASSIVTGSSYNEQFF
TRBV7-6	14	TRBJ2-2	CASSQLSSTGELFF
TRBV12-3/TRBV12-4	13	TRBJ1-2	CASTLLGTYGYTF
TRBV4-3	14	TRBJ1-5	CASSPTGGDQPQHF
TRBV10-2	18	TRBJ2-7	CASSLTFRGLAMSYEQYF
TRBV6-4	14	TRBJ1-1	CASSSGQANTEAFF
TRBV5-6	16	TRBJ2-3	CASSLAGSRVGDTQYF
TRBV6-5	15	TRBJ2-7	CASSYGPGGSYEQYF
TRBV9	16	TRBJ1-3	CASSAAEGRTGNTIYF
TRBV10-3	17	TRBJ1-6	CAISESGGWQGNSPLHF
TRBV7-3	13	TRBJ2-4	CASSLTKQFIQYF
TRBV18	15	TRBJ1-2	CASSLQMDRLYGYTF
TRBV29-1	13	TRBJ2-5	CSVNSGNGETQYF
TRBV27	13	TRBJ2-1	CASSPLVSDEQFF
TRBV28	12	TRBJ2-7	CASSPGNLEQYF
TRBV27	14	TRBJ1-3	CASSSLGSGNTIYF
TRBV19	14	TRBJ1-5	CASSLDRGNQPQHF
TRBV3-1/TRBV3-2	18	TRBJ2-3	CASSQDRLAGVSTDTQYF
TRBV7-2	13	TRBJ1-4	CASSTSLNEKLFF
TRBV19	14	TRBJ1-1	CASSISGTIAEAFF
TRBV9	15	TRBJ1-5	CASSPHPGGNQPQHF
TRBV6-5	14	TRBJ1-5	CASSFSSVEQPQHF
TRBV4-3	16	TRBJ2-2	CASSQEGGRATGELFF
TRBV18	19	TRBJ2-6	CASSAIRDRGYSGANVLTF
TRBV10-2	16	TRBJ2-1	CASSDRVGSGHNEQFF
TRBV28	12	TRBJ1-1	CASSFWSTEAFF
TRBV6-6	15	TRBJ2-1	CASSYGRGTVNEQFF
TRBV19	16	TRBJ1-2	CASSLPGQGGRYGYTF
TRBV11-2	15	TRBJ2-3	CASSLDQGHTDTQYF
TRBV5-4	18	TRBJ2-1	CASSFNPGGAQGGNEQFF
TRBV3-1/TRBV3-2	12	TRBJ1-2	CASSPGSYGYTF
TRBV5-1	17	TRBJ2-7	CASSLVLSSVVPYEQYF
TRBV27	14	TRBJ1-5	CASSLDRGNQPQHF
TRBV6-5	12	TRBJ2-7	CATTGQTYEQYF
TRBV6-5	13	TRBJ1-2	CASRKTAGDGYTF
TRBV19	16	TRBJ2-1	CASSIDRDRARYEQFF
TRBV19	14	TRBJ2-7	CASSAGTGAYEQYF
TRBV3-1/TRBV3-2	14	TRBJ1-2	CASTRQGDWYGYTF
TRBV20-1	11	TRBJ1-4	CSALVNEKLFF
TRBV11-3	13	TRBJ2-1	CASSLGQYNEQFF